What follows are 18 T cell receptor beta chains derived from one specimen sequenced in a study of blood T cell repertoires in COVID-19 (dated by TCRdb to 2020 to 2021). Library construction relied on the immunoSEQ multiplex PCR assay. The table comes from immuneACCESS by way of TCRdb, which keeps in-frame sequences with V and J called. Part of the clones is missing from these tables; in studies checked, under half for an unresolved V gene and the rest for unknown reasons. This sample lists approximately 30,000 clones; 85% were detected once. In total, the top ten clones hold about a quarter of the sample. Material: peripheral blood. The receptors stem from a human donor in a cohort sampled during active COVID-19.

The rearrangement uses TRBV30 and TRBJ1-5, with D maybe TRBD1 (5 bases). V was trimmed by 2 bases and J by 0 bases, leaving 17 bases between them. The CDR3 runs to 17 residues. Germline CDR1 and CDR2: GTSNPN and SVGIG (reference sequence). CDR3 region: CAWSRQSPRYSNQPQHF. In DNA, the CDR3 is TGTGCCTGGAGTAGACAGTCCCCCCGTTATAGCAATCAGCCCCAGCATTTT.

The chain recombines TRBV7-3 with TRBJ1-6; TRBD1 matches at 8 bases. This CDR3 region has 14 residues. Germline CDR1 SGHTA, CDR2 FQGTGA. V dropped 3 bases and J dropped 7; count of bases not matched to a gene: 2. CDR3 amino acids: CASSLGTGNSPLHF. The CDR3 nucleotides read TGTGCCAGCAGCTTGGGGACAGGAAATTCACCCCTCCACTTT.

This clone has just a few counts. The CDR3 coding sequence is TGCGCCAGCAGCCGGCAAGTGGCCAGGGATAAGATCGGCGAGCAGTACTTC. Its protein is CASSRQVARDKIGEQYF. The genes are TRBV4-1 and TRBJ2-7; perhaps TRBD1 as D (5 bases). Germline V CDR1 and CDR2: MGHRA, YSYEKL. V shed 4 bases and J shed 6 bases, with 25 bases lying between them. This CDR3 contains 17 residues.

V usage is TRBV7-2 and J usage is TRBJ2-7; a weak D match, TRBD1 (6 bases). V lost 5 bases, J lost 4 bases, and 12 bases lay in between. The CDR3 loop spans 13 amino acids. The germline CDR1 and CDR2 sequences are SGHTA and FQGNSA. The CDR3 sequence: CASSTGQGYEQYF. CDR3 DNA: TGTGCCAGCAGCACGGGGCAGGGGTACGAGCAGTACTTC.

The chain carries TRBV11-3 and TRBJ2-1; D is unresolved. CDR1 is SGHNT, CDR2 YENEEA, per germline. The CDR3 extends over 15 amino acids. Trimming cost V 2 bases and J 0 bases, with 8 bases left between them. Here the CDR3 reads CASSLITYSYNEQFF. In DNA form, the CDR3 reads TGTGCCAGCAGCTTAATAACTTACTCCTACAATGAGCAGTTCTTC.

V usage is TRBV7-9 and J usage is TRBJ1-1; 7 bases fit TRBD1. The V and J ends lost 5 bases and 0 bases, in that order; junction bases with no gene match: 6. This CDR3 is 15 amino acids long. The germline V gene encodes CDR1 SEHNR and CDR2 FQNEAQ (reference sequence). DNA for the CDR3: TGTGCCAGCAGCCGTTCGGGACAGATGAACACTGAAGCTTTCTTT. It translates to CASSRSGQMNTEAFF.

The rearrangement joins TRBV9 to TRBJ1-3; 9 nucleotides align to TRBD1. Germline V gives CDR1 SGDLS, CDR2 YYNGEE. This CDR3 has 16 amino acids. The ends lost 3 bases at V and 5 bases at J; junction bases unmatched: 9. The CDR3, as DNA: TGTGCCAGCAGCGGAAGACAGGGGGAATTCAGAAACACCATATATTTT. Protein sequence: CASSGRQGEFRNTIYF.

The V gene is TRBV6-6, the J gene TRBJ2-2; the match to TRBD2 covers 7 bases. This CDR3 region has 14 residues. Germline CDR1 is MNHNY and CDR2 is SVGAGI (reference sequence). Trimming at V came to 8 bases and at J to 4 bases, leaving 7 bases not matched to a gene. In nucleotides, the CDR3 is TGTGCCAGCGGGGGAGGGATGGGCACCGGGGAGCTGTTTTTT. Translated, it gives CASGGGMGTGELFF.

The genes are TRBV5-1 and TRBJ2-3; 13 bases match TRBD2. J gave up 2 bases and V 2 bases, and 11 bases lay outside the gene matches. The CDR3 is made up of 19 amino acids. Germline CDR1 SGHRS, CDR2 YFSETQ. The CDR3 protein is CASSFLLAGGLVSTDTQYF. The CDR3, as DNA: TGCGCCAGCAGCTTTTTACTAGCGGGGGGGCTAGTTTCCACAGATACGCAGTATTTT.

The chain has TRBV6-5 and TRBJ1-3, with D unclear. V was cut by 5 bases and J by 4 bases, with 12 bases left in between. In germline, CDR1 is MNHEY, CDR2 SVGAGI. There are 14 residues in the CDR3. CDR3 residues: CASSRAPEGNTIYF. The CDR3 nucleotides are TGTGCCAGCAGTCGCGCCCCGGAGGGAAACACCATATATTTT.

This clone has a single count. Different DNA sequences within this sample yield the same CDR3. The rearrangement uses TRBV6-1 and TRBJ2-7, with D possibly being TRBD1 (6 bases). The CDR3 has 15 residues. V lost 0 bases, J lost 0 bases, and 9 bases lay in between. CDR1 is MNHNS, CDR2 SASEGT, per germline. The CDR3 nucleotides read TGTGCCAGCAGTGAAGCCGGGACATCCTCCTACGAGCAGTACTTC. This codes for CASSEAGTSSYEQYF.

This chain uses TRBV12-3 or TRBV12-4 with TRBJ2-2, with D possibly TRBD1 on 5 matching bases. This CDR3 is 13 amino acids long. The V end was cut by 5 bases, the J end by 4 bases, with 8 bases between. The CDR3 here is CASSEGVTGELFF. The CDR3 bases are TGTGCCAGCAGTGAAGGGGTCACCGGGGAGCTGTTTTTT.

This chain connects TRBV11-2 to TRBJ2-4, with a weak D call TRBD1 (6 bases). The CDR3 is made up of 15 amino acids. In germline, CDR1 is SGHAT, CDR2 FQNNGV. Trimming left V 5 bases short and J 1 base short, with 12 bases between. The CDR3 reads CASSINREAKNIQYF. In DNA form, the CDR3 reads TGTGCCAGCAGCATAAACAGGGAGGCCAAAAACATTCAGTACTTC. Looking up the rest from reference TRBV11-2 and TRBJ2-4 gives the full variable domain: EAGVAQSPRYKIIEKRQSVAFWCNPISGHATLYWYQQILGQGPKLLIQFQNNGVVDDSQLPKDRFSAERLKGVDSTLKIQPAKLEDSAVYLCASSINREAKNIQYFGAGTRLSVL.

The CDR3 protein is CASSLVAGEGYTF. The CDR3 DNA is TGCGCCAGCAGCTTGGTTGCAGGGGAGGGCTACACCTTC. The chain carries TRBV5-1 and TRBJ1-2; possibly TRBD1 for D (6 bases). V was clipped by 0 bases and J by 8 bases, with 11 bases between them. The germline gives CDR1 SGHRS, CDR2 YFSETQ. The CDR3 contains 13 residues.

Only a few counts were recorded for this clone. V gene TRBV5-1 combines with J gene TRBJ2-1, with D perhaps TRBD1 (5 bases). The CDR3 contains 15 residues. The ends were cut back, 4 bases at V and 1 base at J, with 12 bases in the middle. CDR1 SGHRS and CDR2 YFSETQ come from the germline V gene. The CDR3 spells CASSERGASYNEQFF. The CDR3 DNA follows: TGCGCCAGCAGCGAAAGGGGCGCTTCCTACAATGAGCAGTTCTTC.

V usage is TRBV29-1 and J usage is TRBJ2-5, with TRBD1 identical over 11 bases. Germline lookup yields CDR1 SQVTM and CDR2 ANQGSEA. J was trimmed by 6 bases and V by 6 bases; bases with no gene match: 6. This CDR3 has 13 residues. In DNA form, the CDR3 reads TGCAGCGTGGGCGGGACAGGGGGTAAGACCCAGTACTTC. This codes for CSVGGTGGKTQYF.

The chain has TRBV7-6 and TRBJ2-1; perhaps TRBD2 as D (6 bases). The CDR3 runs to 16 residues. Germline CDR1 reads SGHVS; CDR2 reads FNYEAQ. Trimming removed 5 bases at V and 5 bases at J, with 19 bases between. The CDR3 sequence is CASSPIRRDFHNEQFF. The DNA of the CDR3 is TGTGCCAGCAGCCCAATTCGCCGGGACTTTCACAATGAGCAGTTCTTC.

The rearrangement uses TRBV6-5 and TRBJ2-1, with TRBD2 identical over 7 bases. The V segment lost 6 bases and the J segment 6 bases; nucleotides outside the gene matches: 5. Per germline, CDR1 MNHEY and CDR2 SVGAGI. CDR3 size: 13 residues. The CDR3 DNA reads TGTGCCAGCAGATCCAGCGGGACCAATGAGCAGTTCTTC. Protein product: CASRSSGTNEQFF.